These 28 T cell receptor beta chains came from one sample sequenced in a study of blood T cell repertoires in COVID-19. Assay: immunoSEQ multiplex PCR; the TCRdb copy retains only in-frame clones and omits some. The sample shows about 50,000 clones, 81% of them seen only once. The material sequenced was peripheral blood. These receptors all come from an elderly woman with COVID-19, enrolled during active disease.

The gene calls are TRBV12-3 or TRBV12-4 and TRBJ1-2, with D perhaps matching TRBD1 (6 bases). V lost 7 bases and J 4 bases, leaving 13 bases between the germline ends. CDR3 length equals 13 residues. The CDR3, as DNA: TGTGCCAGCAATACCAGGGGACGCTATGGCTACACCTTC. This encodes CASNTRGRYGYTF.

This chain links TRBV29-1 with TRBJ2-7; 7 bases are shared with TRBD2. CDR3 length equals 14 residues. Trimming cost V 7 bases and J 5 bases; bases outside gene matches: 14. Germline assignment: CDR1 SQVTM and CDR2 ANQGSEA. The CDR3 DNA follows: TGCAGCGCTGTGGTGGGAGGGGTGGGCCACGAGCAGTACTTC. It codes for CSAVVGGVGHEQYF.

The chain joins TRBV28 to TRBJ1-1, with 7 bases lining up with TRBD1. CDR3 length: 11 amino acids. After removal of 7 bases from V and 11 bases from J, the junction contained 7 bases not matched to a gene. Germline assignment: CDR1 MDHEN and CDR2 SYDVKM. The CDR3 DNA reads TGTGCCAGCATATACAGGGGTTATGCTTTCTTT. The encoded protein is CASIYRGYAFF.

This clone has only a few counts. CDR3 nucleotides: TGTGCCAGCAGCCCTGAGTACTGGGAGCTGTTTTTT. This sequence encodes CASSPEYWELFF. This sequence joins TRBV7-9 and TRBJ2-2; D is unclear. Per germline, CDR1 SEHNR and CDR2 FQNEAQ (reference sequence). V was trimmed by 5 bases and J by 9 bases, leaving 10 bases between them. This CDR3 has 12 amino acids.

This clone was observed a handful of times. CDR3: CASSLPQGGELFF. In nucleotides, the CDR3 is TGTGCCAGCAGTTTACCTCAGGGCGGGGAGCTGTTTTTT. V is TRBV27 and J is TRBJ2-2; D is possibly TRBD1 (5 bases). Germline V lookup: CDR1 MNHEY, CDR2 SMNVEV (reference sequence). Trimming left V 2 bases short and J 7 bases short, with 8 bases between. This CDR3 has 13 amino acids.

The chain uses TRBV7-3 and TRBJ2-1; TRBD2 might be the D (5 bases). The V and J ends lost 2 bases and 1 base respectively, with 15 bases between them. The CDR3 runs 17 residues. Germline loops: CDR1 SGHTA, CDR2 FQGTGA. The CDR3 DNA follows: TGTGCCAGCAGCTTAGGCTCGGGGAGAGGGTCCTACAATGAGCAGTTCTTC. Residues: CASSLGSGRGSYNEQFF.

The J gene is TRBJ1-2, the V gene TRBV6-5; D remains ambiguous. CDR3 length: 15 amino acids. Germline V lookup: CDR1 MNHEY, CDR2 SVGAGI. Trimming left V 7 bases short and J 1 base short, with 16 bases between. The CDR3 here is CASIPGYGYNYGYTF. DNA for the CDR3: TGTGCCAGCATCCCCGGGTACGGTTATAACTATGGCTACACCTTC.

The rearrangement joins TRBV10-3 to TRBJ1-5; 12 positions agree with TRBD1. The germline V gene has CDR1 ENHRY and CDR2 SYGVKD. This CDR3 region has 16 residues. The junction had 10 bases not matched to a gene; V was cut back by 10 bases and J by 3 bases. CDR3 amino acids: CATQSGTGGYNQPQHF. The CDR3 DNA follows: TGTGCCACCCAATCCGGGACAGGGGGCTACAATCAGCCCCAGCATTTT.

This clone has a count of ten or more. The CDR3 DNA follows: TGTGCCAGCAGCCCCGGGACTTCCTACGAGCAGTACTTC. This translates into CASSPGTSYEQYF. The rearrangement joins TRBV11-3 to TRBJ2-7; tentatively, D is TRBD2 (6 bases). Germline assignment: CDR1 SGHNT and CDR2 YENEEA. The CDR3 extends over 13 amino acids. The V and J ends lost 5 bases and 1 base respectively, with 9 bases between them. The entire variable domain, with the rest obtained from reference TRBV11-3 and TRBJ2-7, is as follows: EAGVVQSPRYKIIEKKQPVAFWCNPISGHNTLYWYLQNLGQGPELLIRYENEEAVDDSQLPKDRFSAERLKGVDSTLKIQPAELGDSAVYLCASSPGTSYEQYFGPGTRLTVT.

The chain combines TRBV5-5 with TRBJ1-1; D may be TRBD1 (5 bases). The length of the CDR3 is 14 residues. The ends were cut back, 4 bases at V and 6 bases at J, with 16 bases in the middle. Germline CDR1 reads SGHKS; CDR2 reads YYEKEE (reference sequence). The chain's CDR3 is CASSATVYIAEAFF. The CDR3 DNA reads as TGTGCCAGCAGCGCGACAGTATATATCGCTGAAGCTTTCTTT.

The gene calls are TRBV13 and TRBJ2-1; 12 bases map to TRBD2. Per the germline V gene, CDR1 is PRHDT and CDR2 is FYEKMQ (reference sequence). The CDR3 has 17 residues. The V segment lost 5 bases and the J segment 4 bases; nucleotides outside the gene matches: 9. The CDR3 nucleotides read TGTGCCAGCAGCCCCCGACTAGCGGGAGTGGGATACAATGAGCAGTTCTTC. Protein sequence: CASSPRLAGVGYNEQFF.

The CDR3 sequence is CASSRQAQTGELFF. DNA for the CDR3: TGTGCCAGCAGCCGACAGGCACAGACCGGGGAGCTGTTTTTT. V gene TRBV7-3 combines with J gene TRBJ2-2; perhaps TRBD1 as D (6 bases). V dropped 5 bases and J dropped 5 bases, with 12 bases sitting between them. This CDR3 contains 14 residues. The V gene's germline CDR1 is SGHTA and CDR2 FQGTGA.

The gene calls are TRBV27 and TRBJ2-7, with 12 nucleotides matching TRBD2. V shed 8 bases, J shed 5 bases, and the junction held 4 bases outside the gene matches. Per the germline V gene, CDR1 is MNHEY and CDR2 is SMNVEV (reference sequence). This CDR3 has 13 amino acids. The chain's CDR3 is CASRLAGVHEQYF. The CDR3 nucleotides are TGTGCCAGCCGACTAGCGGGAGTCCACGAGCAGTACTTC.

J is TRBJ1-1 and V is TRBV5-1, with a possible D match to TRBD1 (6 bases). CDR1 SGHRS and CDR2 YFSETQ come from the germline V gene. Trimming removed 4 bases at V and 1 base at J, with 14 bases between. This CDR3 has 15 residues. Written as DNA, the CDR3 is TGCGCCAGCAGCACGGACAGCCAGGGGAACACTGAAGCTTTCTTT. Its translation is CASSTDSQGNTEAFF.

About this clone itself: In the same sample, other DNA sequences code for this CDR3. This chain links TRBV27 with TRBJ2-4, with a tentative D call TRBD1 (6 bases). The CDR3 consists of 14 residues. Trimming stripped 6 bases from V and 0 bases from J, with 9 bases between. The germline gives CDR1 MNHEY, CDR2 SMNVEV (reference sequence). DNA of the CDR3: TGTGCCAGCAGCCCACAGGGAGCCAAAAACATTCAGTACTTC. This codes for CASSPQGAKNIQYF.

The chain is built from TRBV9 and TRBJ1-1; no clear D gene. V shed 3 bases and J shed 4 bases, with 7 bases lying between them. Germline V lookup: CDR1 SGDLS, CDR2 YYNGEE. There are 12 residues in the CDR3. The CDR3 is CASSDPSTEAFF. The DNA of the CDR3 is TGTGCCAGCAGCGACCCGAGCACTGAAGCTTTCTTT.

The J gene is TRBJ1-1, the V gene TRBV30, with 7 bases matching TRBD1. V lost 4 bases, J lost 5 bases, and 7 bases stayed unmatched. The CDR3 has 13 amino acids. The germline gives CDR1 GTSNPN, CDR2 SVGIG (reference sequence). CDR3 in DNA: TGTGCCTGGAATCAAGACAGGGAAACTGAAGCTTTCTTT. Amino acid sequence: CAWNQDRETEAFF.

This chain joins TRBV27 and TRBJ1-2; D call uncertain. Per germline, CDR1 MNHEY and CDR2 SMNVEV (reference sequence). V shed 2 bases and J shed 0 bases, with 4 bases lying between them. The CDR3 is made up of 13 amino acids. The CDR3 here is CASSLTANYGYTF. CDR3 DNA sequence: TGTGCCAGCAGTTTAACAGCTAACTATGGCTACACCTTC.

The chain joins TRBV18 to TRBJ2-5, with 8 bases aligning to TRBD2. The CDR3 is 14 residues long. CDR1 and CDR2 from the germline V gene are KGHSH and LQKENI. V shed 5 bases and J 2 bases; nucleotides not matched to a gene: 4. CDR3 coding DNA: TGTGCCAGCTCATCAACTAGCGGACAAGAGACCCAGTACTTC. This sequence encodes CASSSTSGQETQYF.

The rearrangement uses TRBV6-5 and TRBJ2-7; D perhaps matches TRBD2 (6 bases). V was cut by 10 bases and J by 3 bases, with 10 bases left in between. From germline, CDR1 is MNHEY and CDR2 SVGAGI. There are 11 residues in the CDR3. The chain's CDR3 is CATYSGYEQYF. The DNA of the CDR3 is TGTGCCACCTATAGCGGCTACGAGCAGTACTTC.

On this clone itself: The sample carries other DNA sequences with the same CDR3. The chain couples TRBV5-1 to TRBJ2-5, with 7 bases lining up with TRBD1. This CDR3 is 14 amino acids long. Germline CDR1 and CDR2: SGHRS and YFSETQ. With 0 bases clipped from V and 5 bases from J, the junction kept 4 bases outside the gene matches. CDR3 sequence reads: CASSLGQGGETQYF. DNA of the CDR3: TGCGCCAGCAGCTTGGGACAGGGTGGTGAGACCCAGTACTTC.

The chain recombines TRBV2 with TRBJ1-6; D not resolved. V shed 8 bases and J shed 0 bases, with 17 bases lying between them. Germline CDR1 and CDR2: SNHLY and FYNNEI. CDR3 size: 17 residues. The CDR3 is CASAGRLPSSYNSPLHF. The DNA of the CDR3 is TGTGCCAGCGCTGGCAGGTTGCCGAGCTCCTATAATTCACCCCTCCACTTT. Combining the CDR3 with reference TRBV2 and TRBJ1-6 gives the whole variable domain EPEVTQTPSHQVTQMGQEVILRCVPISNHLYFYWYRQILGQKVEFLVSFYNNEISEKSEIFDDQFSVERPDGSNFTLKIRSTKLEDSAMYFCASAGRLPSSYNSPLHFGNGTRLTVT.

The rearrangement uses TRBV9 and TRBJ2-2; TRBD2 aligns across 9 bases. The length of the CDR3 is 17 residues. Germline assignment: CDR1 SGDLS and CDR2 YYNGEE. V trimming: 6 bases; J trimming: 1 base; junction bases outside the gene matches: 10. The CDR3 DNA sequence: TGTGCCAGCAACGTCGGCGGGAGGGCCTTGAACACCGGGGAGCTGTTTTTT. Translated: CASNVGGRALNTGELFF.

The sample holds a few counts of this clone. V usage is TRBV19 and J usage is TRBJ1-2; a weak D match, TRBD1 (6 bases). Germline lookup yields CDR1 LNHDA and CDR2 SQIVND (reference sequence). V was cut by 0 bases and J by 4 bases, with 21 bases left in between. The CDR3 contains 18 residues. CDR3 amino acids: CASSIDTSGTPFPYGYTF. As DNA, the CDR3 is TGTGCCAGTAGTATAGACACCTCCGGGACACCTTTTCCCTATGGCTACACCTTC.

Only a few counts were recorded for this clone. The gene calls are TRBV28 and TRBJ1-2; D uncertain. CDR3 size: 13 residues. Germline assignment: CDR1 MDHEN and CDR2 SYDVKM. The V gene lost 3 bases and the J gene lost 7 bases, with 12 bases spanning the gap. The CDR3 sequence: CASSFPRDGGYTF. In DNA, the CDR3 is TGTGCCAGCAGTTTCCCCCGGGATGGTGGCTACACCTTC.

The rearrangement joins TRBV18 to TRBJ2-1; TRBD2 matches at 12 bases. From germline, CDR1 is KGHSH and CDR2 LQKENI. The CDR3 extends over 15 amino acids. Trimming cost V 4 bases and J 7 bases; bases outside gene matches: 5. The CDR3: CASSLGTSGRNEQFF. CDR3 nucleotides: TGTGCCAGCTCACTCGGTACTAGCGGGAGGAATGAGCAGTTCTTC.

The chain carries TRBV30 and TRBJ2-2, with TRBD2 matching over 7 bases. The ends lost 2 bases at V and 5 bases at J; junction bases unmatched: 11. The CDR3 loop spans 16 amino acids. Germline CDR1 is GTSNPN and CDR2 is SVGIG (reference sequence). The CDR3 DNA reads as TGTGCCTGGAGTTCGCTTGCGGGAGTGGAAACCGGGGAGCTGTTTTTT. This translates into CAWSSLAGVETGELFF.

The chain is built from TRBV19 and TRBJ2-3; maybe TRBD2 (5 bases). Trimming removed 5 bases at V and 1 base at J, with 16 bases between. Per germline, CDR1 LNHDA and CDR2 SQIVND (reference sequence). This CDR3 is 16 amino acids long. The CDR3 here is CASSHSVGVGTDTQYF. CDR3 nucleotide sequence: TGTGCCAGTAGTCACAGCGTCGGGGTTGGCACAGATACGCAGTATTTT.